These T cell receptor beta chains were read from a single sample in a study of STAT5B mutations in CD4+ large granular lymphocyte leukemia. Method: immunoSEQ multiplex PCR; TCRdb's copy keeps in-frame clones and lacks some. The sample records approximately 33,000 clones, roughly 88% being singletons. Material for sequencing was CD4+ T cells from blood buffy coats. The receptors come from a human donor in good health. Both conserved end residues are part of each CDR3. A D gene is named only where the DNA matches it firmly. Size tells how often a clone was seen (once, few, many) or the class of an expanded clone, and some rows leave it out.

TRBV2,NA,NA,TRBJ1-5,15,CASSRGTSRGQPQHF,TGTGCCAGCTCCCGTGGGACATCTCGGGGGCAGCCCCAGCATTTT
TRBV7-2,NA,NA,TRBJ2-1,15,CASSLLRGSNNEQFF,TGTGCCAGCAGCTTATTACGGGGGAGCAACAATGAGCAGTTCTTC
TRBV7-2,NA,NA,TRBJ2-1,15,CASSLTGEGYNEQFF,TGTGCCAGCAGCCTGACGGGTGAGGGCTACAATGAGCAGTTCTTC
TRBV11-3,TRBD2,once,TRBJ2-7,15,CASSLGLAGVYEQYF,TGTGCCAGCAGCTTAGGACTAGCGGGAGTATACGAGCAGTACTTC
TRBV11-3,NA,NA,TRBJ2-7,14,CASSSFANFYEQYF,TGTGCCAGCAGCTCCTTTGCTAACTTCTACGAGCAGTACTTC
TRBV18,NA,NA,TRBJ2-2,17,CASSPSQGSGNTGELFF,TGTGCCAGCTCACCCTCACAGGGATCAGGGAACACCGGGGAGCTGTTTTTT
TRBV27,TRBD2,NA,TRBJ2-3,15,CATRGLAGGTDTQYF,TGTGCCACCAGAGGATTAGCGGGGGGCACAGATACGCAGTATTTT
TRBV19,NA,NA,TRBJ2-4,14,CASSMIGQRNIQYF,TGTGCCAGTAGTATGATCGGTCAACGAAACATTCAGTACTTC
TRBV15,NA,NA,TRBJ1-5,14,CATSRDPGSQPQHF,TGTGCCACCAGCAGAGATCCGGGTTCCCAGCCCCAGCATTTT
TRBV29-1,TRBD1,NA,TRBJ2-5,12,CSFGQAQETQYF,TGCAGCTTCGGACAGGCCCAAGAGACCCAGTACTTC
TRBV18,TRBD1,NA,TRBJ2-7,16,CASSPRQGFLDYEQYF,TGTGCCAGCTCGCCCAGACAGGGATTCTTAGATTACGAGCAGTACTTC
TRBV7-9,NA,NA,TRBJ2-3,15,CASSRIAGPVDTQYF,TGTGCCAGCAGCCGTATCGCGGGCCCGGTAGATACGCAGTATTTT
TRBV4-2,NA,NA,TRBJ2-3,14,CASSRDGTTDTQYF,TGTGCCAGCAGCCGGGATGGAACGACAGATACGCAGTATTTT
TRBV6-1,NA,NA,TRBJ2-5,14,CASTPRAWGETQYF,TGTGCCAGCACTCCCCGGGCCTGGGGAGAGACCCAGTACTTC
TRBV30,NA,few,TRBJ1-5,15,CAWRAPGSSNQPQHF,TGTGCCTGGAGGGCTCCAGGGTCCAGCAATCAGCCCCAGCATTTT
TRBV7-2,NA,NA,TRBJ1-2,14,CASSFPRSIYGYTF,TGTGCCAGCAGCTTCCCGAGGTCGATCTATGGCTACACCTTC
TRBV11-2,NA,NA,TRBJ2-3,16,CASSFKVRPSTDTQYF,TGTGCCAGCAGCTTTAAGGTGAGGCCAAGCACAGATACGCAGTATTTT
TRBV4-1,TRBD1,NA,TRBJ2-7,15,CASSKEGTGLYEQYF,TGCGCCAGCAGCAAAGAGGGGACAGGACTCTACGAGCAGTACTTC
TRBV4-3,TRBD2,NA,TRBJ2-1,19,CASSLMTGAASGSYNEQFF,TGCGCCAGCAGCCTCATGACTGGTGCAGCTAGCGGGTCCTACAATGAGCAGTTCTTC
TRBV4-2,NA,NA,TRBJ1-5,11,CAAPLQGPQHF,TGTGCCGCTCCACTCCAGGGGCCCCAGCATTTT
TRBV4-3,TRBD2,NA,TRBJ2-2,16,CASSQGTSGNTGELFF,TGCGCCAGCAGCCAAGGGACTAGCGGAAACACCGGGGAGCTGTTTTTT
TRBV10-3,TRBD2,NA,TRBJ2-7,15,CAISESIAGSYEQYF,TGTGCCATCAGTGAGTCAATAGCGGGCTCCTACGAGCAGTACTTC
TRBV19,NA,NA,TRBJ2-6,14,CATSLGSGANVLTF,TGTGCCACCTCCCTCGGATCCGGGGCCAACGTCCTGACTTTC
TRBV7-2,TRBD2,NA,TRBJ2-3,16,CASSLLAGGRADTQYF,TGTGCCAGCAGCTTACTAGCGGGAGGGAGGGCAGATACGCAGTATTTT
TRBV4-1,TRBD1,few,TRBJ1-5,17,CASSRGRTGQGSQPQHF,TGCGCCAGCAGTCGTGGGCGGACAGGACAGGGTAGTCAGCCCCAGCATTTT
TRBV18,NA,NA,TRBJ2-5,14,CASSPMALQETQYF,TGTGCCAGCTCACCGATGGCCCTCCAAGAGACCCAGTACTTC
TRBV6-5,NA,NA,TRBJ2-2,13,CASRIDRRGELFF,TGTGCCAGCAGGATTGACAGGCGAGGGGAGCTGTTTTTT
TRBV5-8,NA,few,TRBJ1-2,11,CASSIYPGYTF,TGTGCCAGCAGTATTTATCCTGGCTACACCTTC
TRBV6-5,NA,NA,TRBJ1-1,15,CASTRGTETTTEAFF,TGTGCCAGCACCCGGGGGACGGAGACTACGACTGAAGCTTTCTTT
TRBV28,NA,NA,TRBJ2-3,15,CASSPLGTSTDTQYF,TGTGCCAGCAGCCCACTAGGAACTAGCACAGATACGCAGTATTTT
TRBV10-3,NA,NA,TRBJ1-1,14,CAISRPDRATEAFF,TGTGCCATCAGCCGTCCGGACAGAGCGACTGAAGCTTTCTTT
TRBV6-6,NA,NA,TRBJ2-1,14,CASSYGTDNNEQFF,TGTGCCAGCAGTTACGGGACTGATAACAATGAACAGTTCTTC
TRBV10-1,NA,NA,TRBJ1-5,13,CASSEWTLGPQHF,TGCGCCAGCAGTGAGTGGACACTTGGGCCCCAGCATTTT
TRBV6-5,NA,NA,TRBJ1-5,13,CASAQASNQPQHF,TGTGCCAGCGCACAGGCTAGCAATCAGCCCCAGCATTTT
TRBV9,TRBD2,NA,TRBJ2-3,15,CASSMGLASTDTQYF,TGTGCCAGCAGCATGGGACTAGCGAGCACAGATACGCAGTATTTT
TRBV9,NA,NA,TRBJ1-2,14,CASSVEVRDYGYTF,TGTGCCAGCAGCGTAGAGGTCCGCGACTATGGCTACACCTTC
TRBV6-6,NA,NA,TRBJ2-1,14,CASSYSGSYNEQFF,TGTGCCAGCAGTTACTCTGGCTCCTACAATGAGCAGTTCTTC
TRBV5-6,TRBD1,NA,TRBJ1-2,13,CASSSQGARGYTF,TGTGCCAGCAGCTCACAGGGGGCGCGTGGCTACACCTTC
TRBV10-3,NA,NA,TRBJ1-3,14,CAIKGESSGNTIYF,TGTGCCATCAAAGGGGAGAGCTCTGGAAACACCATATATTTT
TRBV5-6,NA,NA,TRBJ2-5,13,CASSFIQQETQYF,TGTGCCAGCAGCTTCATACAGCAAGAGACCCAGTACTTC
TRBV7-2,NA,NA,TRBJ2-7,17,CASSPRGAAPRRDEQYF,TGTGCCAGCAGCCCCCGCGGTGCGGCTCCACGACGGGACGAGCAGTACTTC
TRBV7-2,TRBD1,NA,TRBJ1-4,16,CASSLRQGGTNEKLFF,TGTGCCAGCAGCTTAAGGCAGGGGGGAACTAATGAAAAACTGTTTTTT
TRBV7-2,NA,NA,TRBJ2-2,15,CASSLGGYNTGELFF,TGTGCCAGCAGCTTAGGAGGATACAACACCGGGGAGCTGTTTTTT
TRBV5-1,NA,few,TRBJ2-7,14,CASTSLSGPYEQYF,TGCGCCAGCACCTCGTTGAGCGGGCCCTACGAGCAGTACTTC
TRBV6-5,NA,once,TRBJ2-7,14,CASSPIRGMSGQYF,TGTGCCAGCAGTCCCATCAGAGGGATGAGCGGGCAGTACTTC
TRBV11-3,NA,NA,TRBJ2-6,17,CASSSRQVGSGANVLTF,TGTGCCAGCAGCTCACGGCAAGTCGGTTCCGGGGCCAACGTCCTGACTTTC
TRBV30,NA,NA,TRBJ1-1,14,CAWSALGAVTEAFF,TGTGCCTGGAGTGCACTGGGGGCAGTAACTGAAGCTTTCTTT
TRBV4-3,NA,NA,TRBJ2-7,16,CASSQERQVRSYEQYF,TGCGCCAGCAGCCAAGAACGGCAGGTTCGCTCCTACGAGCAGTACTTC
TRBV30,NA,NA,TRBJ2-7,15,CAWSGFSGSDYEQYF,TGTGCCTGGAGTGGCTTCTCGGGATCAGACTACGAGCAGTACTTC
TRBV19,TRBD1,NA,TRBJ1-2,14,CASSIDRGNYGYTF,TGTGCCAGTAGTATAGACAGGGGGAACTATGGCTACACCTTC
TRBV7-2,TRBD2,once,TRBJ2-7,15,CASSLRASGAYEQYF,TGTGCCAGCAGCTTACGGGCTAGCGGGGCCTACGAGCAGTACTTC
TRBV29-1,NA,NA,TRBJ1-2,13,CSVAPGQKGGYTF,TGCAGCGTTGCCCCGGGGCAGAAGGGTGGCTACACCTTC
TRBV2,TRBD1,few,TRBJ2-7,14,CASRRRTGVYEQYF,TGTGCCAGCCGTAGGCGGACAGGAGTCTACGAGCAGTACTTC
TRBV9,TRBD2,NA,TRBJ2-3,17,CASSARGSGGAVDTQYF,TGTGCCAGCAGCGCCCGGGGTAGCGGGGGGGCCGTAGATACGCAGTATTTT
TRBV4-1,NA,NA,TRBJ2-7,17,CASSQDYRTELLREQYF,TGCGCCAGCAGCCAAGATTATCGGACAGAATTATTGAGGGAGCAGTACTTC
TRBV29-1,NA,NA,TRBJ1-3,14,CSVDEVPWGNTIYF,TGCAGCGTTGATGAGGTTCCTTGGGGAAACACCATATATTTT
TRBV4-1,NA,NA,TRBJ2-5,14,CASSQVQVKETQYF,TGCGCCAGCAGCCAGGTGCAGGTGAAAGAGACCCAGTACTTC
TRBV11-3,NA,NA,TRBJ1-1,15,CASSPPGGRNTEAFF,TGTGCCAGCAGCCCCCCGGGGGGGCGGAACACTGAAGCTTTCTTT
TRBV7-6,NA,NA,TRBJ1-2,14,CASSSYRENYGYTF,TGTGCCAGCAGCTCATACAGGGAAAACTATGGCTACACCTTC
TRBV5-1,TRBD2,NA,TRBJ2-5,13,CASLGLAGGTQYF,TGCGCCAGTTTGGGACTAGCGGGGGGAACCCAGTACTTC